This T cell receptor beta chain was captured in a study of blood T cell repertoires in COVID-19. At the level of the study: Samples of COVID-19 (acute and convalescent) were obtained from the United States, Italy and Spain. Nucleic acid was either cDNA or gDNA, and it came from T cells, B-cell-depleted T cells, or PBMCs.

Original processing methods: Estimated nucleated cell counts came from reference gene primer amplification. Only in-frame clones appear in the TCRdb table, and some are missing; sequencing was by immunoSEQ multiplex PCR. V, J and clone size derive from that table, while D and trimming were established from the DNA sequence. The data show about 150,000 clones, approximately 90% seen once. This sequence was found in a woman in her fifties or sixties with active or convalescent COVID-19. The sequenced sample consisted of peripheral blood.

CDR3 coding DNA: TGTGCCAGCACTAAGACAGGGGACAACTATGGCTACACCTTC. Translation gives CASTKTGDNYGYTF. The chain has TRBV7-2 and TRBJ1-2, with 8 bases aligning to TRBD1. In germline, CDR1 is SGHTA, CDR2 FQGNSA. This CDR3 has 14 amino acids. V lost 7 bases to trimming and J lost 2 bases; unmatched junction nucleotides: 6.